A selection of T cell receptor beta chains follows, all from one sample in a study of breast tumors, draining lymph nodes, adjacent tissues. TCRdb recomputed calls from the multiplex PCR reads with MiXCR, one row per CDR3 protein. This table holds around 300,000 distinct CDR3 sequences, about 33% found once. The sample consisted of axillary lymph node tissue. The receptors come from a female donor with breast cancer. Some clones in this sample may be carry-over from other donors' samples. The CDR3 runs from the conserved cysteine through the conserved F or W. A D gene is named only where the DNA matches it firmly. Clone size is given for some rows only: seen once, a few or many times, or a class if the clone is expanded.

V	D	size	J	DNA	CDR3
TRBV29-1	TRBD1	NA	TRBJ2-6	TGCAGCGTCCGGACAGGGGCTGGGGCCAACGTCCTGACTTTC	CSVRTGAGANVLTF
TRBV7-9	NA	NA	TRBJ1-1	TGTGCCAGCACTCGGACCACTGAAGCTTTCTTT	CASTRTTEAFF
TRBV5-6	NA	many	TRBJ2-7	TGTGCCAGCAGCCGCTCCGCCCCGGGGGGCTGGGAGCAGTACTTC	CASSRSAPGGWEQYF
TRBV19	TRBD1	many	TRBJ2-7	TGTGCCAGTAGTATCAAACCGGGACAGACATACGAGCAGTACTTC	CASSIKPGQTYEQYF
TRBV27	TRBD1	few	TRBJ2-7	TGTGCCAGCAGTCTTACCCGGGACAGGGTGTGGGAGCAGTACTTC	CASSLTRDRVWEQYF
TRBV9	TRBD2	many	TRBJ2-2	TGTGCCAGCAGCGTTCGTCCTAGCGGGAGCGGGGAGCTGTTTTTT	CASSVRPSGSGELFF
TRBV5-1	TRBD2	NA	TRBJ2-7	TGTGCCAGCAGCTCCCCGGGCGGGGGACTCGTCCACGAGCAGTACTTC	CASSSPGGGLVHEQYF
TRBV5-8	NA	many	TRBJ1-6	TGTGCCAGCAGCTGGTCTAATTCACCCCTCCACTTT	CASSWSNSPLHF
TRBV5-6	NA	NA	TRBJ1-3	TGTGGCAGCAGCTTGGGTGGCAGAGGGACTGGAAACACCATATATTTT	CGSSLGGRGTGNTIYF
TRBV7-2	NA	NA	TRBJ1-6	TGTGCCAGCAGCCCAATCACGGGGGGAGTGCCCTTCCACTTT	CASSPITGGVPFHF
TRBV7-9	NA	many	TRBJ2-2	TGTGCCAGCAGCTTAGTGTCAGGAAACACCGGGGAGCTGTTTTTT	CASSLVSGNTGELFF
TRBV29-1	NA	NA	TRBJ2-5	TGCAGCGTTGAAGAACGGCCGGGCGTTGGGACCCAGTACTTC	CSVEERPGVGTQYF
TRBV27	TRBD2	NA	TRBJ2-3	TGTGCCAGCAGACCTAGGGGTTTAGCGGGACCTATCACAGATACGCAGTATTTT	CASRPRGLAGPITDTQYF
TRBV2	TRBD1	many	TRBJ2-7	TGTGCCAGCAGTGTGCAGGGGGTCGGCTACGAGCAGTACTTC	CASSVQGVGYEQYF
TRBV7-2	NA	NA	TRBJ1-4	TGTGCCAGCAGCTTATTGATGGACGAAAAACTGTTTTTT	CASSLLMDEKLFF
TRBV28	TRBD2	NA	TRBJ2-1	TGTGCCAGCAGCCTTAGCGGGAGGGCGGGGGGTGAGCAGTTCTTC	CASSLSGRAGGEQFF
TRBV7-9	NA	many	TRBJ2-5	TGTGCCAGCAGCTTGGGGGCAGGGGGGTCGGAGACCCAGTACTTC	CASSLGAGGSETQYF
TRBV2	TRBD2	many	TRBJ2-5	TGTGCCAGCAGGCATCTAGCGGGTGGATTTGGGGAGACCCAGTACTTC	CASRHLAGGFGETQYF
TRBV11-3	NA	many	TRBJ2-5	TGTGCCAGCAGCCCCCACCAAGAGACCCAGTACTTC	CASSPHQETQYF
TRBV19	TRBD2	many	TRBJ2-2	TGTGCCAGTAACCCCCGGAGGGCTAGCGGGAGACGAACCGGGGAGCTGTTTTTT	CASNPRRASGRRTGELFF
TRBV12-5	TRBD1	many	TRBJ2-7	TGTGCTAGTGGCCCAAGTGGACAGGGAGTGCAGTACTTC	CASGPSGQGVQYF
TRBV20-1	TRBD2	many	TRBJ2-7	TGCAGTTGCCTTGGACTAGCGGGAGTATCCTACGAGCAGTACTTC	CSCLGLAGVSYEQYF
TRBV11-3	TRBD2	many	TRBJ2-7	TGTGCCAGCGCCCAGACTAGCGGGTACCCCTACGAGCAGTACTTC	CASAQTSGYPYEQYF
TRBV10-1	TRBD2	many	TRBJ2-2	TGCGCCAGCAGCGGGAGGTGGGACACCGGGGAGCTGTTTTTT	CASSGRWDTGELFF
TRBV5-1	NA	many	TRBJ1-4	TGCGCCAGCAGTTTCAGGGGTAATGAAAAACTGTTTTTT	CASSFRGNEKLFF
TRBV29-1	NA	NA	TRBJ2-2	TGCAGCGTTGAAGCCTACATCGGCGAGCTGTTTTTC	CSVEAYIGELFF
TRBV20-1	NA	many	TRBJ1-4	TGCAGTGCTCTACCAGGGGAACTTGCAACTAATGAAAAACTGTTTTTT	CSALPGELATNEKLFF
TRBV24-1	NA	many	TRBJ2-1	TGTGCCACCAGGGACGGCCTCTACAATGAGCAGTTCTTC	CATRDGLYNEQFF
TRBV7-3	NA	NA	TRBJ1-2	TGTGCCAGCAGCAATGGGGGCGGCAATGGCTACACCTTC	CASSNGGGNGYTF
TRBV24-1	NA	many	TRBJ2-3	TGTGCCACTTCTAGACAGACTAGCACAGATACGCAGTATTTT	CATSRQTSTDTQYF
TRBV11-2	NA	many	TRBJ2-3	TGTGCCAGCAGCTTAGTGCAGGGCACAGATACGCAGTATTTT	CASSLVQGTDTQYF
TRBV6-1	TRBD1	many	TRBJ2-6	TGTGCCAGCAGAGAGGGGCAGGGGGCGCTTGGGGCCAACGTCCTGACTTTC	CASREGQGALGANVLTF
TRBV11-3	TRBD2	many	TRBJ2-1	TGTGCCAGCAGCTTAGATGGTACTAGCGGGAGTCAAAGGGGTGAGCAGTTCTTC	CASSLDGTSGSQRGEQFF
TRBV20-1	TRBD1	many	TRBJ1-5	TGCAGTGCTTTACCGCCAGGGGGTTGGAATCAGCCCCAGCATTTT	CSALPPGGWNQPQHF
TRBV30	TRBD1	many	TRBJ1-6	TGTGCCTGCTACAGGGGGCAAGGGTCACCCCTCCACTTT	CACYRGQGSPLHF
TRBV30	NA	few	TRBJ2-5	TGTGCCTGGACGTGGGACCGGGAGACCCAGTACTTC	CAWTWDRETQYF
TRBV7-8	NA	many	TRBJ2-5	TGTGCCAGCAGCTTAGGTGGGGGGCGCCGAGAGACCCAGTACTTC	CASSLGGGRRETQYF
TRBV5-8	TRBD2	few	TRBJ2-7	TGTGCCTGCAGCACGGGACTAGCGGGAGGTTGGCCCTACGAGCAGTACTTC	CACSTGLAGGWPYEQYF
TRBV4-3	TRBD2	many	TRBJ2-7	TGCGCCAGCAGCCTAAAGCGGGAGGGCTCCTACGAGCAGTACTTC	CASSLKREGSYEQYF
TRBV5-5	NA	many	TRBJ2-2	TGTGCCAGCAGCGCGCGGGGAGGGGGCGACACCGGGGAGCTGTTTTTT	CASSARGGGDTGELFF
TRBV27	NA	NA	TRBJ2-2	TGTGCCAGCAGTGCTCAGGGAAAACTCAACCCTACCGGGGAGCTGTTTTTT	CASSAQGKLNPTGELFF
TRBV28	TRBD1	NA	TRBJ1-6	TGTGCCAGCAGTCGGACAGGGCGGTATTCACCCCTCCACTTT	CASSRTGRYSPLHF
TRBV30	NA	NA	TRBJ2-7	TGTGCCTGGAGTCGTTCTGGGGGGTACGAGCAGTACTTC	CAWSRSGGYEQYF
TRBV2	NA	NA	TRBJ2-1	TGTGCCTGCAGTGAAGTACAGGGCCACAATGGGCAGTTCTTC	CACSEVQGHNGQFF
TRBV6-4	NA	many	TRBJ2-3	TGTGCCAGCAGTGACTCCGGACGGTTAGATACGCAGTATTTT	CASSDSGRLDTQYF
TRBV2	NA	many	TRBJ2-7	TGTGCCAGCAGCAAAGATAGTAACGAGCAGTACTTC	CASSKDSNEQYF
TRBV2	NA	NA	TRBJ1-1	TGTGCCAGCAGTGTCGGCCGGGGTAGTGGTGAAGCTTTCTTT	CASSVGRGSGEAFF
TRBV6-6	NA	many	TRBJ1-2	TGTGCCAGCAATTCATACTATGGCTACACCTTC	CASNSYYGYTF